This T cell receptor beta chain is drawn from a study of cytomegalovirus exposure and HLA in healthy donors. Germline V gene lookup returns CDR1 SGHTA and CDR2 FQGNSA. The CDR3 is made up of 14 amino acids. The primer mix had 60 Vbeta and 13 Jbeta primers. Method: immunoSEQ multiplex PCR; TCRdb's copy keeps in-frame clones and lacks some. The sample records under 200,000 clones, about three quarters being singletons. This clone was observed a single time. One end of the junction fails to match germline, which may point to a read error. The sample has other DNA sequences that encode this CDR3 too. Sequenced: PBMCs. The chain recombines TRBV7-2 with TRBJ2-7, with D maybe TRBD1 (6 bases). This receptor was obtained from a man in his forties or fifties in good health and CMV-seronegative. CDR3 nucleotides: TGCGCCAGCAGCCGAGACAGGTACTCCTACGAGCAGTACTTC. This translates into CASSRDRYSYEQYF. The full variable domain, in which reference TRBV7-2 and TRBJ2-7 provide the parts outside the CDR3, is GAGVSQSPSNKVTEKGKDVELRCDPISGHTALYWYRQSLGQGLEFLIYFQGNSAPDKSGLPSDRFSAERTGGSVSTLTIQRTQQEDSAVYLCASSRDRYSYEQYFGPGTRLTVT.